The sequence of this T cell receptor (beta chain) was determined in a study of blood T cell repertoires in COVID-19. Study context: PBMCs, B-cell-depleted T cells, or T cells were the source of the cDNA or gDNA that made up the material.

Germline loops: CDR1 SEHNR, CDR2 FQNEAQ (reference sequence). V shed 5 bases and J 5 bases; nucleotides not matched to a gene: 15. The CDR3 is 18 amino acids. Some clones are missing from TCRdb's copy, which holds only in-frame ones; the method was immunoSEQ multiplex PCR. The sample shows 110,000 to 150,000 clones, 81% of them seen only once. J is TRBJ2-3 and V is TRBV7-9, with 11 bases identical to TRBD2. The sequence came from a human donor in a cohort sampled during active COVID-19. The source material was peripheral blood. Written as DNA, the CDR3 is TGTGCCAGCAGCCCGACCTCCGGCGTAGCGGGAGGGCGAGATACGCAGTATTTT. Residues: CASSPTSGVAGGRDTQYF.